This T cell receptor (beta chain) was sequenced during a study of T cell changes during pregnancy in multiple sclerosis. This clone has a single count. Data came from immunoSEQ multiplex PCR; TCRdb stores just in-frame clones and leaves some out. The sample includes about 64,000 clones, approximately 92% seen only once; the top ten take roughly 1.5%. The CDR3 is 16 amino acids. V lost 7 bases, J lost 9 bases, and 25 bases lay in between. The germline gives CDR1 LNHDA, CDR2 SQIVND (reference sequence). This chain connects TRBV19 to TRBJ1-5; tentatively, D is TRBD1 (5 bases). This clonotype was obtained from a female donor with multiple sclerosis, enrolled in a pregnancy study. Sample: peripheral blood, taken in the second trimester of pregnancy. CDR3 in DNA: TGTGCCAGTATCCTTACCGCGGGGGGTCTTGTTGGGCCCCAGCATTTT. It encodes CASILTAGGLVGPQHF.